The 14 T cell receptor beta chains presented below share a single source sample, sequenced in a study of identical twins. TCRdb reanalysed the 5' RACE reads using MiXCR and keeps one entry per CDR3 protein. Altogether some 560,000 distinct CDR3 sequences are present, 9.6% being singletons, with the ten largest covering more than 2.5%. This sample was shared with a second study, whose subject was yellow fever vaccine responses in identical twins.

Sequenced input: PBMCs. The receptors originated from a woman aged 18-35 years in good health.

This clonotype occurred a few times. The rearrangement uses TRBV7-9 and TRBJ2-7; D is uncertain. Trimming removed 10 bases from V and 4 bases from J, with 11 bases in between. Germline loops: CDR1 SEHNR, CDR2 FQNEAQ (reference sequence). CDR3 length: 11 residues. CDR3 nucleotide sequence: TGTGCCACTGCGTTTGGGTACGAGCAGTACTTC. It translates to CATAFGYEQYF. Variable domain in full (rest from reference TRBV7-9 and TRBJ2-7): DTGVSQNPRHKITKRGQNVTFRCDPISEHNRLYWYRQTLGQGPEFLTYFQNEAQLEKSRLLSDRFSAERPKGSFSTLEIQRTEQGDSAMYLCATAFGYEQYFGPGTRLTVT.

The sample holds many counts of this clonotype. The rearrangement links TRBV29-1 to TRBJ2-3; TRBD1 is a possible D gene (5 bases). This CDR3 region has 15 residues. V was shortened by 0 bases and J by 2 bases, with 12 bases between the two germline ends. CDR1 and CDR2 from the germline V gene are SQVTM and ANQGSEA. The CDR3 coding sequence is TGCAGCGTTGAAGATCGAAGGGGCCCCACAGATACGCAGTATTTT. Translating it yields CSVEDRRGPTDTQYF.

This clonotype came up many times. This CDR3 is CSARMDSGDIQYF. The CDR3 DNA follows: TGCAGTGCTCGTATGGACAGTGGGGACATTCAGTACTTC. The chain employs TRBV20-1 and TRBJ2-4; D is possibly TRBD1 (6 bases). Germline CDR1 is DFQATT and CDR2 is SNEGSKA (reference sequence). Trimming cost V 5 bases and J 8 bases, with 16 bases left between them. This CDR3 has 13 amino acids.

This sequence joins TRBV20-1 and TRBJ2-7; 7 bases agree with TRBD2. CDR3 length: 14 amino acids. Germline CDR1 and CDR2: DFQATT and SNEGSKA (reference sequence). The V gene end was trimmed by 2 bases and the J gene end by 3 bases; junction bases not matched to a gene: 7. CDR3 DNA: TGCAGTGCTAGATCCTCGGGGGGAGGCTACGAGCAGTACTTC. Translating it yields CSARSSGGGYEQYF.

The rearrangement joins TRBV11-2 to TRBJ2-1, with TRBD2 matching over 10 bases. The CDR3 runs to 15 residues. V trimming: 2 bases; J trimming: 5 bases; junction bases outside the gene matches: 3. CDR1 SGHAT and CDR2 FQNNGV come from the germline V gene. CDR3 sequence: CASSLIAGGHNEQFF. CDR3 coding DNA: TGTGCCAGCAGCTTAATAGCGGGGGGACACAATGAGCAGTTCTTC.

This clonotype was seen at least ten times. CDR3 nucleotides: TGTGCCATCAGTTACACATCCAATGAGCAGTTCTTC. It yields the protein CAISYTSNEQFF. The chain combines TRBV10-3 with TRBJ2-1; the D is unclear. This CDR3 region has 12 residues. The germline V and J ends were trimmed by 5 bases and 6 bases, with 8 bases remaining between them. Germline V gene data show CDR1 as ENHRY and CDR2 as SYGVKD.

Comment on this clonotype: The junction does not match germline at one end; this may be a read error. V is TRBV20-1 and J is TRBJ2-1, with 8 bases identical to TRBD1. The CDR3 length is 16 residues. The germline V gene has CDR1 DFQATT and CDR2 SNEGSKA (reference sequence). Here the CDR3 DNA reads TGCAGTGCTAGAGATGAGTGGACAGGGATGGTCAATGAGCAGGTCTTC. It specifies CSARDEWTGMVNEQVF.

This clonotype was detected a few times. Here the CDR3 DNA reads TGTGCCTGGAGTCCCCGACTAGCGGGAAGGAATCTGTACTTC. Its translation: CAWSPRLAGRNLYF. The chain is built from TRBV30 and TRBJ2-7, with 11 bases aligning to TRBD2. V shed 2 bases, J shed 12 bases, and the junction held 12 bases outside the gene matches. This CDR3 has 14 amino acids. Germline V gene sequence: CDR1 GTSNPN, CDR2 SVGIG (reference sequence).

The table lists this clonotype with a few counts. The chain carries TRBV3-1 and TRBJ2-2, with D perhaps TRBD1 (6 bases). Deletions cut 11 bases from V and 4 bases from J, with 20 bases between. Germline loops: CDR1 LGHDT, CDR2 YNNKEL (reference sequence). There are 15 residues in the CDR3. The CDR3, as DNA: TGTGCCTCCTGCCCCTTTACAGGGACCACCGGGGAGCTGTTTTTT. This gives the protein CASCPFTGTTGELFF. Full variable domain (missing parts from reference TRBV3-1 and TRBJ2-2): DTAVSQTPKYLVTQMGNDKSIKCEQNLGHDTMYWYKQDSKKFLKIMFSYNNKELIINETVPNRFSPKSPDKAHLNLHINSLELGDSAVYFCASCPFTGTTGELFFGEGSRLTVL.

This clonotype was seen ten or more times. The chain recombines TRBV7-2 with TRBJ2-1; D is undetermined. V lost 3 bases, J lost 4 bases, and 16 bases lay in between. Germline lookup yields CDR1 SGHTA and CDR2 FQGNSA. The CDR3 totals 16 residues. The CDR3 here is CASSFQEFSIYNEQFF. As DNA, the CDR3 is TGTGCCAGCAGCTTTCAGGAGTTCTCTATATACAATGAGCAGTTCTTC.

This clonotype has more than one count but fewer than ten. This sequence joins TRBV29-1 and TRBJ2-7; D is possibly TRBD1 (5 bases). CDR1 SQVTM and CDR2 ANQGSEA come from the germline V gene. V was trimmed by 0 bases and J by 2 bases, leaving 17 bases between them. The CDR3 is 16 residues long. CDR3 loop: CSVEDGAAGLTYEQYF. CDR3 nucleotides: TGCAGCGTTGAAGATGGTGCGGCAGGGCTGACCTACGAGCAGTACTTC.

This clonotype occurred many times. The chain carries TRBV12-3 or TRBV12-4 and TRBJ2-1; 7 bases are shared with TRBD2. The V gene end was trimmed by 5 bases and the J gene end by 4 bases; junction bases not matched to a gene: 8. The CDR3 has 15 residues. The CDR3 here is CASSPGLGGYNEQFF. CDR3 DNA sequence: TGTGCCAGCAGTCCCGGACTAGGAGGATACAATGAGCAGTTCTTC.

This clonotype was counted at least ten times. CDR3 sequence: CASSPGHPDEQYF. The CDR3 DNA follows: TGTGCCAGCAGTCCGGGCCACCCGGACGAGCAGTACTTC. J is TRBJ2-7 and V is TRBV12-3 or TRBV12-4; the D is unclear. Trimming pared 5 bases from V and 5 bases from J, leaving 13 bases between. The CDR3 extends over 13 amino acids.

There are a few counts of this clonotype. The chain carries TRBV5-1 and TRBJ2-5, with 10 bases matching TRBD1. This CDR3 comprises 16 residues. Germline values: CDR1 SGHRS, CDR2 YFSETQ. V was clipped by 4 bases and J by 4 bases; unmatched bases: 10. DNA of the CDR3: TGCGCCAGCAGCCCCAGACAGGGGGCGTTTCGAGAGACCCAGTACTTC. Protein sequence: CASSPRQGAFRETQYF.